This is a list of T cell receptor beta chains from one sample in a study of cytomegalovirus exposure and HLA in healthy donors. Measured with immunoSEQ multiplex PCR; TCRdb has only the in-frame clones, and not every one. In the table there are 200,000 to 250,000 clones, approximately 79% of which are singletons. The sequenced sample consisted of PBMCs. Receptors were obtained from a girl aged 2 to 10 in good health and CMV-seronegative. The CDR3 runs from the conserved cysteine through the conserved F or W. The order of the fields is D gene, J gene, V gene, clone size, CDR3 protein, CDR3 DNA. The D gene is left open where the match is weak. Some rows mark clone size as missing; the rest say once, few, many or name a class of expanded clone.

d_call: .
j_call: TRBJ1-5
v_call: TRBV6-6
clone_size: .
cdr3_aa: CASSSLGQPDQPQHF
cdr3_nt: TGTGCCAGCAGTTCTTTGGGGCAGCCTGATCAGCCCCAGCATTTT

d_call: TRBD1
j_call: TRBJ1-1
v_call: TRBV14
clone_size: .
cdr3_aa: CASSQVGGAFYYTEAFF
cdr3_nt: TGTGCCAGCAGCCAAGTAGGGGGCGCATTTTATTACACTGAAGCTTTCTTT

d_call: TRBD1
j_call: TRBJ2-1
v_call: TRBV29-1
clone_size: once
cdr3_aa: CSVEGQAGEQFF
cdr3_nt: TGCAGCGTGGAGGGACAGGCGGGTGAGCAGTTCTTC

d_call: TRBD1
j_call: TRBJ2-7
v_call: TRBV4-1
clone_size: .
cdr3_aa: CASSQLTGVQYF
cdr3_nt: TGCGCCAGCAGCCAACTCACAGGGGTGCAGTACTTC

d_call: .
j_call: TRBJ1-2
v_call: TRBV6-5
clone_size: .
cdr3_aa: CASTSSVEINYGYTF
cdr3_nt: TGTGCCAGCACCTCCTCGGTCGAGATCAACTATGGCTACACCTTC

d_call: TRBD1
j_call: TRBJ1-1
v_call: TRBV7-2
clone_size: .
cdr3_aa: CASSPVRGQAFF
cdr3_nt: TGTGCCAGCAGCCCTGTAAGGGGGCAGGCTTTCTTT

d_call: .
j_call: TRBJ1-6
v_call: TRBV30
clone_size: .
cdr3_aa: CAWSQDSWGNSPLHF
cdr3_nt: TGTGCCTGGAGTCAGGACAGCTGGGGGAATTCACCCCTCCACTTT

d_call: .
j_call: TRBJ2-3
v_call: TRBV7-2
clone_size: .
cdr3_aa: CASSLRASDTQYF
cdr3_nt: TGTGCCAGCAGCTTACGAGCCTCAGATACGCAGTATTTT

d_call: TRBD1
j_call: TRBJ1-2
v_call: TRBV6-1
clone_size: .
cdr3_aa: CASSDGTGFVGYTF
cdr3_nt: TGTGCCAGCAGTGACGGGACAGGGTTCGTTGGCTACACCTTC

d_call: .
j_call: TRBJ2-7
v_call: TRBV7-9
clone_size: .
cdr3_aa: CASSLSLGASYEQYF
cdr3_nt: TGTGCCAGCAGCTTAAGCCTCGGCGCTAGCTACGAGCAGTACTTC

d_call: .
j_call: TRBJ1-3
v_call: TRBV30
clone_size: .
cdr3_aa: CAWRVTGSSGNTIYF
cdr3_nt: TGTGCCTGGAGGGTGACGGGGAGCTCTGGAAACACCATATATTTT

d_call: .
j_call: TRBJ2-5
v_call: TRBV4-2
clone_size: .
cdr3_aa: CASSQAGGPPVGTQYF
cdr3_nt: TGTGCCAGCAGCCAAGCCGGGGGGCCCCCCGTTGGGACCCAGTACTTC

d_call: TRBD2
j_call: TRBJ2-4
v_call: TRBV9
clone_size: .
cdr3_aa: CASSVSTDPRGAGNIQYF
cdr3_nt: TGTGCCAGCAGCGTTAGCACGGATCCGCGGGGGGCAGGGAACATTCAGTACTTC

d_call: .
j_call: TRBJ2-7
v_call: TRBV15
clone_size: .
cdr3_aa: CATSTPSGTRPYEQYF
cdr3_nt: TGTGCCACCAGCACCCCATCGGGTACCCGACCCTACGAGCAGTACTTC

d_call: TRBD1
j_call: TRBJ1-2
v_call: TRBV19
clone_size: .
cdr3_aa: CASSIRTGGATHGYTF
cdr3_nt: TGTGCCAGTAGTATCCGGACAGGGGGCGCAACTCATGGCTACACCTTC

d_call: .
j_call: TRBJ2-7
v_call: TRBV10-2
clone_size: .
cdr3_aa: CASSESWGAYEQYF
cdr3_nt: TGCGCCAGCAGTGAGTCCTGGGGAGCCTACGAGCAGTACTTC

d_call: TRBD1
j_call: TRBJ1-4
v_call: TRBV15
clone_size: .
cdr3_aa: CATSSRQGSEKLFF
cdr3_nt: TGTGCCACCAGCAGCCGACAGGGGAGTGAAAAACTGTTTTTT

d_call: TRBD1
j_call: TRBJ1-1
v_call: TRBV7-6
clone_size: few
cdr3_aa: CASSLYNPLGQGAAEAFF
cdr3_nt: TGTGCCAGCAGCTTATATAATCCGTTGGGACAGGGGGCGGCGGAAGCTTTCTTT

d_call: TRBD1
j_call: TRBJ2-7
v_call: TRBV5-6
clone_size: .
cdr3_aa: CASSLREGGHEQYF
cdr3_nt: TGTGCCAGCAGCTTGAGGGAAGGGGGCCACGAGCAGTACTTC

d_call: .
j_call: TRBJ2-2
v_call: TRBV7-6
clone_size: .
cdr3_aa: CASSLAGGRDGELFF
cdr3_nt: TGTGCCAGCAGCTTAGCCGGGGGACGGGACGGGGAGCTGTTTTTT

d_call: .
j_call: TRBJ2-1
v_call: TRBV7-2
clone_size: .
cdr3_aa: CASSLVGAEQFF
cdr3_nt: TGTGCCAGCAGCTTAGTGGGGGCTGAGCAGTTCTTC

d_call: TRBD2
j_call: TRBJ2-7
v_call: TRBV7-9
clone_size: .
cdr3_aa: CASSLGLAGGPGYEQYF
cdr3_nt: TGTGCCAGCAGCTTAGGCCTAGCGGGAGGGCCTGGGTACGAGCAGTACTTC

d_call: .
j_call: TRBJ2-5
v_call: TRBV7-6
clone_size: .
cdr3_aa: CASSLSTQGRETQYF
cdr3_nt: TGTGCCAGCAGCTTATCAACACAGGGAAGAGAGACCCAGTACTTC

d_call: .
j_call: TRBJ2-2
v_call: TRBV14
clone_size: .
cdr3_aa: CASSQDITTGELFF
cdr3_nt: TGTGCCAGCAGCCAAGATATAACTACCGGGGAGCTGTTTTTT

d_call: TRBD2
j_call: TRBJ2-7
v_call: TRBV10-1
clone_size: .
cdr3_aa: CASSGTSGIEGKYYEQYF
cdr3_nt: TGCGCCAGCAGCGGGACTAGCGGGATAGAAGGGAAGTACTACGAGCAGTACTTC

d_call: TRBD1
j_call: TRBJ2-7
v_call: TRBV4-1
clone_size: .
cdr3_aa: CASSQDAWTGGGEQYF
cdr3_nt: TGCGCCAGCAGCCAAGATGCATGGACAGGGGGCGGAGAGCAGTACTTC

d_call: TRBD1
j_call: TRBJ2-1
v_call: TRBV29-1
clone_size: .
cdr3_aa: CSVLDRGVEQFF
cdr3_nt: TGCAGCGTACTCGACAGGGGGGTAGAGCAGTTCTTC

d_call: TRBD2
j_call: TRBJ2-7
v_call: TRBV19
clone_size: .
cdr3_aa: CASSTLAGDNYEQYF
cdr3_nt: TGTGCCAGTAGTACACTAGCGGGGGATAACTACGAGCAGTACTTC

d_call: .
j_call: TRBJ2-2
v_call: TRBV6-6
clone_size: .
cdr3_aa: CASSPGGSFRELFF
cdr3_nt: TGTGCCAGCAGTCCAGGGGGGAGTTTCCGGGAGCTGTTTTTT

d_call: .
j_call: TRBJ2-7
v_call: TRBV7-2
clone_size: once
cdr3_aa: CASSLQRISYEQYF
cdr3_nt: TGTGCCAGCAGCTTACAGCGGATATCCTACGAGCAGTACTTC

d_call: TRBD1
j_call: TRBJ2-2
v_call: TRBV25-1
clone_size: .
cdr3_aa: CASSEWDRGPGELFF
cdr3_nt: TGTGCCAGCAGTGAGTGGGACAGGGGGCCCGGGGAGCTGTTTTTT

d_call: .
j_call: TRBJ1-4
v_call: TRBV19
clone_size: .
cdr3_aa: CASSREVRVNEKLFF
cdr3_nt: TGTGCCAGTAGTCGCGAGGTTCGGGTAAATGAAAAACTGTTTTTT

d_call: TRBD2
j_call: TRBJ2-1
v_call: TRBV4-1
clone_size: once
cdr3_aa: CASSLIGSGRARSYNEQFF
cdr3_nt: TGCGCCAGCAGCCTTATTGGTAGCGGGAGGGCCCGCTCCTACAATGAGCAGTTCTTC

d_call: TRBD1
j_call: TRBJ1-5
v_call: TRBV19
clone_size: once
cdr3_aa: CASSSGQGAYSNQPQHF
cdr3_nt: TGTGCCAGTAGTAGCGGACAGGGGGCCTATAGCAATCAGCCCCAGCATTTT

d_call: .
j_call: TRBJ2-7
v_call: TRBV25-1
clone_size: .
cdr3_aa: CASSARDGIFYEQYF
cdr3_nt: TGTGCCAGCAGCGCTCGAGACGGGATTTTTTACGAGCAGTACTTC

d_call: .
j_call: TRBJ2-7
v_call: TRBV5-1
clone_size: .
cdr3_aa: CASRGGTFYEQYF
cdr3_nt: TGCGCCAGCAGAGGGGGTACATTCTACGAGCAGTACTTC

d_call: TRBD1
j_call: TRBJ2-3
v_call: TRBV30
clone_size: .
cdr3_aa: CAWSAGTGVTDTQYF
cdr3_nt: TGTGCCTGGAGTGCCGGGACAGGGGTCACAGATACGCAGTATTTT

d_call: .
j_call: TRBJ1-1
v_call: TRBV29-1
clone_size: .
cdr3_aa: CSVALGVMNTEAFF
cdr3_nt: TGCAGCGTTGCCCTAGGGGTCATGAACACTGAAGCTTTCTTT

d_call: .
j_call: TRBJ2-2
v_call: TRBV14
clone_size: .
cdr3_aa: CASSQGGAPGGELFF
cdr3_nt: TGTGCCAGCAGCCAAGGAGGAGCACCCGGCGGGGAGCTGTTTTTT

d_call: .
j_call: TRBJ2-1
v_call: TRBV30
clone_size: .
cdr3_aa: CAWSVNEQFF
cdr3_nt: TGTGCCTGGTCTGTAAATGAGCAGTTCTTC

d_call: .
j_call: TRBJ2-3
v_call: TRBV29-1
clone_size: .
cdr3_aa: CSVAQGTSTDTQYF
cdr3_nt: TGCAGCGTTGCGCAGGGTACTAGCACAGATACGCAGTATTTT

d_call: TRBD2
j_call: TRBJ2-7
v_call: TRBV7-9
clone_size: .
cdr3_aa: CASSFGTITYEQYF
cdr3_nt: TGTGCCAGCAGCTTCGGGACTATAACCTACGAGCAGTACTTC

d_call: TRBD1
j_call: TRBJ2-1
v_call: TRBV9
clone_size: .
cdr3_aa: CASSEGQARGDEQFF
cdr3_nt: TGTGCCAGCAGCGAAGGACAGGCCCGTGGGGATGAGCAGTTCTTC

d_call: .
j_call: TRBJ2-2
v_call: TRBV11-3
clone_size: .
cdr3_aa: CASSSYRNGELFF
cdr3_nt: TGTGCCAGCAGCTCCTACAGAAACGGGGAGCTGTTTTTT

d_call: TRBD2
j_call: TRBJ2-3
v_call: TRBV5-6
clone_size: .
cdr3_aa: CASSSLLAGGLWGTDTQYF
cdr3_nt: TGTGCCAGCAGCTCCCTACTAGCGGGAGGGCTTTGGGGCACAGATACGCAGTATTTT

d_call: TRBD2
j_call: TRBJ2-7
v_call: TRBV10-2
clone_size: once
cdr3_aa: CASHPLRLAGAYEQYF
cdr3_nt: TGCGCCAGCCATCCCCTGAGACTAGCGGGAGCCTACGAGCAGTACTTC

d_call: .
j_call: TRBJ2-3
v_call: TRBV13
clone_size: .
cdr3_aa: CASSLAGGDTQYF
cdr3_nt: TGTGCCAGCAGCTTAGCGGGTGGGGATACGCAGTATTTT

d_call: TRBD1
j_call: TRBJ2-7
v_call: TRBV9
clone_size: .
cdr3_aa: CASSVGQGGKSYEQYF
cdr3_nt: TGTGCCAGCAGCGTAGGACAGGGGGGGAAATCCTACGAGCAGTACTTC

d_call: TRBD2
j_call: TRBJ2-1
v_call: TRBV11-2
clone_size: .
cdr3_aa: CASSSLHEGTSGSGEQFF
cdr3_nt: TGTGCCAGCAGCTCACTTCACGAAGGGACTAGCGGGAGTGGTGAGCAGTTCTTC

d_call: TRBD1
j_call: TRBJ2-7
v_call: TRBV12-5
clone_size: .
cdr3_aa: CASGLAPGTGSYEQYF
cdr3_nt: TGTGCTAGTGGTTTGGCCCCGGGGACAGGGAGCTACGAGCAGTACTTC

d_call: .
j_call: TRBJ2-3
v_call: TRBV29-1
clone_size: once
cdr3_aa: CSVGLRTDTQYF
cdr3_nt: TGCAGCGTAGGACTACGCACAGATACGCAGTATTTT

d_call: .
j_call: TRBJ1-3
v_call: TRBV15
clone_size: few
cdr3_aa: CATSRDGGGFSGNTIYF
cdr3_nt: TGTGCCACCAGCAGAGATGGGGGAGGGTTCTCTGGAAACACCATATATTTT

d_call: .
j_call: TRBJ1-1
v_call: TRBV29-1
clone_size: .
cdr3_aa: CSVDVGGNTEAFF
cdr3_nt: TGCAGCGTTGACGTCGGTGGGAACACTGAAGCTTTCTTT

d_call: TRBD2
j_call: TRBJ2-1
v_call: TRBV10-1
clone_size: .
cdr3_aa: CASSESIAGESYNEQFF
cdr3_nt: TGCGCCAGCAGTGAGTCTATAGCGGGAGAGTCCTACAATGAGCAGTTCTTC